These 24 T cell receptor beta chains originate from one sample sequenced in a study of shared clonotypes between healthy human individuals (dated by TCRdb to 2018 to 2021). To prepare the library, the immunoSEQ multiplex PCR assay was applied. As stored in TCRdb, this immuneACCESS dataset retains in-frame rearrangements with V and J assigned. A fraction of the clones does not appear; measured against another copy, unresolved V genes explain less than half of the discrepancy, and the remainder lacks a known reason. In this sample the table shows approximately 940,000 clones, about three quarters of which occur a single time. The ten largest clones capture roughly 1.5% of the sample. What was sequenced was memory CD4+ T cells sorted from blood. Interpreted using the paper, the cell subset or site label stands for: CD45RA-negative fraction. The receptors derive from a man aged 18 to 30 in good health.

The rearrangement joins TRBV28 to TRBJ2-2; D unclear. V dropped 5 bases and J dropped 1 base, with 11 bases sitting between them. The CDR3 runs to 15 residues. Germline values: CDR1 MDHEN, CDR2 SYDVKM. The CDR3: CASSPGGWNTGELFF. CDR3 bases: TGTGCCAGCAGTCCGGGTGGGTGGAACACCGGGGAGCTGTTTTTT.

J is TRBJ1-1 and V is TRBV2; no clear D gene. V was cut by 6 bases and J by 5 bases, with 7 bases left in between. CDR1 is SNHLY, CDR2 FYNNEI, per germline. The CDR3 runs 11 residues. CDR3 in DNA: TGTGCCAGCAGAAGGGCTACTGAAGCTTTCTTT. It specifies CASRRATEAFF.

This chain joins TRBV7-9 and TRBJ1-3, with TRBD1 matching 12 bases. Germline V gene data show CDR1 as SEHNR and CDR2 as FQNEAQ (reference sequence). V was pared by 6 bases and J by 6 bases, with 6 bases of the junction left unmatched. The CDR3 is 15 residues long. CDR3 sequence (DNA): TGTGCCAGCAGTCTCGGGACAGGGGGCGTAAACACCATATATTTT. It codes for CASSLGTGGVNTIYF. Based on the CDR3 plus reference TRBV7-9 and TRBJ1-3, the full variable domain is DTGVSQNPRHKITKRGQNVTFRCDPISEHNRLYWYRQTLGQGPEFLTYFQNEAQLEKSRLLSDRFSAERPKGSFSTLEIQRTEQGDSAMYLCASSLGTGGVNTIYFGEGSWLTVV.

On this clone itself: Within the sample, other DNA sequences also encode this same CDR3. The chain uses TRBV30 and TRBJ2-3; tentative D call: TRBD2 (6 bases). Trimming cost V 5 bases and J 6 bases, with 12 bases left between them. CDR1 GTSNPN and CDR2 SVGIG come from the germline V gene (reference sequence). CDR3 size: 12 residues. The CDR3 reads CAWSSGGDTQYF. DNA for the CDR3: TGTGCCTGGTCCTCCGGGGGTGATACGCAGTATTTT.

This chain joins TRBV7-9 and TRBJ1-6; 7 bases agree with TRBD1. This CDR3 is built from 14 residues. Germline CDR1 SEHNR, CDR2 FQNEAQ (reference sequence). The V gene end was trimmed by 5 bases and the J gene end by 8 bases; junction bases not matched to a gene: 6. CDR3 sequence (DNA): TGTGCCAGCAGCCCGGGACAGTTCGATTCACCCCTCCACTTT. This codes for CASSPGQFDSPLHF.

The gene calls are TRBV5-4 and TRBJ2-5; maybe TRBD2 (6 bases). Germline V gene lookup returns CDR1 SGHNT and CDR2 YYREEE (reference sequence). The V gene lost 3 bases and the J gene lost 2 bases, with 11 bases spanning the gap. This CDR3 contains 14 residues. The DNA of the CDR3 is TGTGCCAGCAGCTCCTACGGGACTCAAGAGACCCAGTACTTC. Its protein is CASSSYGTQETQYF. The complete variable domain, with remaining parts taken from reference TRBV5-4 and TRBJ2-5, reads ETGVTQSPTHLIKTRGQQVTLRCSSQSGHNTVSWYQQALGQGPQFIFQYYREEENGRGNFPPRFSGLQFPNYSSELNVNALELDDSALYLCASSSYGTQETQYFGPGTRLLVL.

CDR3 in amino acids: CASSQEDRGLFPLHF. Here the CDR3 DNA reads TGCGCCAGCAGCCAAGAGGACAGGGGGTTATTCCCCCTCCACTTT. The V call is TRBV4-1, the J call TRBJ1-6, with 10 bases that match TRBD1. From germline, CDR1 is MGHRA and CDR2 YSYEKL. The CDR3 contains 15 residues. The trim removed 0 bases at V and 13 bases at J, leaving 6 bases unmatched.

V is TRBV6-5 and J is TRBJ2-1, with 8 positions matching TRBD2. The trim removed 9 bases at V and 9 bases at J, leaving 13 bases unmatched. Looked up from germline, CDR1 is MNHEY and CDR2 is SVGAGI. CDR3 length: 14 amino acids. The CDR3 here is CASAGTSGSVEQFF. CDR3 in DNA: TGTGCCAGTGCCGGGACGAGCGGGAGTGTTGAGCAGTTCTTC.

The chain employs TRBV18 and TRBJ1-4, with 9 bases identical to TRBD1. Unmatched junction bases numbered 6, after V lost 2 bases and J lost 8 bases. Germline lookup yields CDR1 KGHSH and CDR2 LQKENI. CDR3 length: 15 residues. CDR3 region: CASSPAGTGREKLFF. CDR3 sequence (DNA): TGTGCCAGCTCACCAGCCGGGACAGGGAGGGAAAAACTGTTTTTT.

The chain employs TRBV10-3 and TRBJ1-1; TRBD1 matches 9 bases. Losses at the gene ends were 2 bases for V and 4 bases for J; bases not matched to a gene: 2. The CDR3 runs 14 residues. Germline CDR1 reads ENHRY; CDR2 reads SYGVKD. CDR3 sequence reads: CAISERQGVTEAFF. The CDR3 DNA reads TGTGCCATCAGTGAGCGACAGGGGGTCACTGAAGCTTTCTTT.

The chain employs TRBV6-1 and TRBJ1-2, with D perhaps matching TRBD1 (5 bases). CDR1 and CDR2 (germline): MNHNS, SASEGT. Trimming stripped 6 bases from V and 1 base from J, with 6 bases between. This CDR3 spans 12 amino acids. The CDR3 spells CASRTVNYGYTF. CDR3 nucleotides: TGTGCCAGCAGGACAGTTAACTATGGCTACACCTTC.

V is TRBV23-1 and J is TRBJ1-5; tentatively, D is TRBD1 (6 bases). TRBV23-1 belongs to the ORF category, with a function that is uncertain. This CDR3 is built from 16 residues. Deletions cut 3 bases from V and 2 bases from J, with 14 bases between. As DNA, the CDR3 is TGCGCCAGCAGTCATTACAGGGTCTTGGGCAATCAGCCCCAGCATTTT. The encoded protein is CASSHYRVLGNQPQHF.

The CDR3: CASSLERTYEQYF. In nucleotides, the CDR3 is TGCGCCAGCAGCTTGGAGCGGACCTACGAGCAGTACTTC. The chain carries TRBV5-1 and TRBJ2-7; maybe TRBD2 (5 bases). The CDR3 has 13 residues. The V end lost 0 bases, the J end lost 2 bases, and 6 bases lay between the germline ends. In germline, CDR1 is SGHRS, CDR2 YFSETQ.

The chain uses TRBV7-9 and TRBJ1-4; perhaps TRBD1 as D (5 bases). The germline V and J ends were trimmed by 5 bases and 4 bases, with 14 bases remaining between them. CDR3 length: 15 amino acids. Germline CDR1 reads SEHNR; CDR2 reads FQNEAQ (reference sequence). CDR3 in amino acids: CASSPDGGSNEKLFF. The CDR3 nucleotides read TGTGCCAGCAGCCCCGACGGGGGAAGTAATGAAAAACTGTTTTTT.

The J gene is TRBJ2-7, the V gene TRBV28; the D gene is possibly TRBD2 (5 bases). Trimming removed 3 bases at V and 3 bases at J, with 12 bases between. The V gene's germline CDR1 is MDHEN and CDR2 SYDVKM. This CDR3 has 14 amino acids. CDR3 residues: CASSFGGVDYEQYF. CDR3 nucleotides: TGTGCCAGCAGTTTTGGAGGCGTGGACTACGAGCAGTACTTC. The complete variable domain, with remaining parts taken from reference TRBV28 and TRBJ2-7, reads DVKVTQSSRYLVKRTGEKVFLECVQDMDHENMFWYRQDPGLGLRLIYFSYDVKMKEKGDIPEGYSVSREKKERFSLILESASTNQTSMYLCASSFGGVDYEQYFGPGTRLTVT.

DNA for the CDR3: TGTGCCAGCAGCCAAAACCACCTGGGAGATACGCAGTATTTT. As protein: CASSQNHLGDTQYF. This chain joins TRBV4-2 and TRBJ2-3; D gene unclear. V dropped 2 bases and J dropped 5 bases, with 11 bases sitting between them. The CDR3 is made up of 14 amino acids. Germline CDR1 and CDR2: LGHNA and YNFKEQ.

In this sample, this clone turned up a few times. The V gene is TRBV11-1, the J gene TRBJ2-1, with D unresolved. Germline lookup yields CDR1 SGHAT and CDR2 FQDESV (reference sequence). The CDR3 is 13 residues long. Trimming shortened V by 5 bases and J by 2 bases, and 7 bases separated the two germline ends. The DNA for the CDR3 is TGTGCCAGCAGCCCTGGGACCTACAATGAGCAGTTCTTC. Translating gives CASSPGTYNEQFF.

The chain combines TRBV21-1 with TRBJ1-6. TRBV21-1 is marked as a pseudogene. The CDR3 sequence is 21 residues long. The CDR3 DNA follows: TGTGCCAGCAGCAAAAATATTGTCAGGGAGGTTGGGCAGGCCTATAATTCACCCCTCCACTTT. This translates into CASSKNIVREVGQAYNSPLHF.

Worth noting for this clone: This probably arose from a read error, given a far larger clone one base away. This chain links TRBV6-5 with TRBJ1-6, with 9 positions matching TRBD1. From germline, CDR1 is MNHEY and CDR2 SVGAGI. This CDR3 comprises 14 residues. The J segment lost 7 bases and the V segment lost 6 bases, leaving 4 bases of the junction unmatched. The CDR3 protein is CASRTGTGNSPLHF. The CDR3 DNA follows: TGTGCCAGCAGAACCGGGACAGGGAATTCACCCCTCCACTTT.

This chain connects TRBV29-1 to TRBJ1-2; tentatively, D is TRBD1 (5 bases). The germline V and J ends were trimmed by 6 bases and 5 bases, with 13 bases remaining between them. The CDR3 loop spans 12 amino acids. Germline values: CDR1 SQVTM, CDR2 ANQGSEA. The CDR3, as DNA: TGCAGCGTGGTAAAGGGGCCTTATGGCTACACCTTC. It is translated as CSVVKGPYGYTF.

This sequence joins TRBV18 and TRBJ1-5; 9 nucleotides agree with TRBD1. Trimming removed 2 bases from V and 4 bases from J; junction bases left unmatched: 6. The CDR3 has 16 amino acids. Germline V gene sequence: CDR1 KGHSH, CDR2 LQKENI. The CDR3 reads CASSPGTGMRNQPQHF. CDR3 nucleotide sequence: TGTGCCAGCTCACCAGGGACAGGGATGAGGAATCAGCCCCAGCATTTT.

This clone has more than one count but fewer than ten. V is TRBV14 and J is TRBJ1-1, with D unresolved. The V end lost 6 bases, the J end lost 5 bases, and 13 bases lay between the germline ends. Germline V gene sequence: CDR1 SGHDN, CDR2 FVKESK. This CDR3 region has 13 residues. CDR3 amino acids: CASSLTWETEAFF. Here the CDR3 DNA reads TGTGCCAGCAGTCTGACCTGGGAAACTGAAGCTTTCTTT.

The gene calls are TRBV6-5 and TRBJ2-7; 9 bases are a match to TRBD1. Per germline, CDR1 MNHEY and CDR2 SVGAGI. CDR3 length equals 15 residues. With V trimmed by 2 bases and J by 5 bases, 7 bases remained unmatched. The CDR3 region has the DNA TGTGCCAGCAGTTACATGGGACAGGGTGCCCACGAGCAGTACTTC. Residues: CASSYMGQGAHEQYF.

The chain recombines TRBV7-2 with TRBJ2-3; D is uncertain. V lost 5 bases to trimming and J lost 4 bases, with 7 bases between them. Germline V gene lookup returns CDR1 SGHTA and CDR2 FQGNSA. The CDR3 extends over 12 amino acids. The CDR3 sequence: CASSRNADTQYF. CDR3 DNA: TGTGCCAGCAGCCGTAACGCAGATACGCAGTATTTT. Full variable domain (rest looked up from reference TRBV7-2 and TRBJ2-3): GAGVSQSPSNKVTEKGKDVELRCDPISGHTALYWYRQSLGQGLEFLIYFQGNSAPDKSGLPSDRFSAERTGGSVSTLTIQRTQQEDSAVYLCASSRNADTQYFGPGTRLTVL.